One and the same sample provided the 5 T cell receptor beta chains below, sequenced in a study of preoperative IRX-2 immunotherapy in early breast cancer. Sequencing used immunoSEQ multiplex PCR; TCRdb keeps in-frame clones, though not all of them. The profile covers around 40,000 clones, with about 72% appearing a single time and approximately 1% taken by the ten largest. Regarding treatment: preoperative locoregional IRX-2 cytokine immunotherapy. Sequencing used tumor tissue, obtained after IRX-2 immunotherapy. The receptors derive from a human donor with breast cancer.

The chain uses TRBV6-8 and TRBJ1-1, with D hard to call. V was pared by 4 bases and J by 1 base, with 10 bases between. Germline V gene lookup returns CDR1 MNHGY and CDR2 SAAAGT. The CDR3 is made up of 14 amino acids. In DNA form, the CDR3 reads TGTGCCAGCAGTTTCTTAGGGCGGAACACTGAAGCTTTCTTT. Translation: CASSFLGRNTEAFF.

CDR3 nucleotide sequence: TGCGCCAGCAGCTTGGACCAGAGTCCTAGAAACACCATATATTTT. This sequence encodes CASSLDQSPRNTIYF. The V and J genes are TRBV5-1 and TRBJ1-3; no clear D. The V gene lost 0 bases and the J gene lost 5 bases, with 12 bases spanning the gap. Germline values: CDR1 SGHRS, CDR2 YFSETQ. The CDR3 runs to 15 residues. Full variable domain (rest looked up from reference TRBV5-1 and TRBJ1-3): KAGVTQTPRYLIKTRGQQVTLSCSPISGHRSVSWYQQTPGQGLQFLFEYFSETQRNKGNFPGRFSGRQFSNSRSEMNVSTLELGDSALYLCASSLDQSPRNTIYFGEGSWLTVV.

In nucleotides, the CDR3 is TGTGCCAGCAGCCGTCGCCTGGTCGTGCCGGTACAGTTCTTC. This translates into CASSRRLVVPVQFF. The V gene is TRBV11-3, the J gene TRBJ2-1; no reliable D call. The germline CDR1 and CDR2 sequences are SGHNT and YENEEA. This CDR3 comprises 14 residues. Between the trimmed V and J ends, which lost 5 bases and 13 bases, there was a span of 21 bases.

The chain links TRBV6-8 to TRBJ1-2, with 10 bases identical to TRBD1. From germline, CDR1 is MNHGY and CDR2 SAAAGT. This CDR3 has 13 residues. V shed 6 bases, J shed 8 bases, and the junction held 6 bases outside the gene matches. The CDR3 spells CASSPGQGRGYTF. The CDR3 nucleotides read TGTGCCAGCAGCCCGGGACAGGGGCGGGGCTACACCTTC.

This clone has a single count. The gene calls are TRBV11-3 and TRBJ2-1, with D tentatively TRBD1 (6 bases). The ends were cut back, 1 base at V and 2 bases at J, with 12 bases in the middle. The CDR3 has 16 residues. The germline CDR1 and CDR2 sequences are SGHNT and YENEEA. The CDR3 nucleotides read TGTGCCAGCAGCTTAGGGGGGCAACCGGCCTACAATGAGCAGTTCTTC. Translated, it gives CASSLGGQPAYNEQFF.